The 31 T cell receptor beta chains in this list originate from one sample, sequenced in a study of blood T cell repertoires in COVID-19. The protocol was immunoSEQ multiplex PCR, while the TCRdb copy is restricted to in-frame clones and leaves out a portion. The sample includes about 280,000 clones, 85% of them seen just once. The sequencing sample was made of PBMCs or T cells enriched from blood (not recorded which). The origin of the receptors is a woman aged 45-65 years who had recovered from COVID-19.

The chain has TRBV5-4 and TRBJ1-1, with D possibly being TRBD1 (6 bases). This CDR3 is 17 amino acids long. CDR1 SGHNT and CDR2 YYREEE come from the germline V gene (reference sequence). The ends were cut back, 0 bases at V and 3 bases at J, with 18 bases in the middle. The CDR3, as DNA: TGTGCCAGCAGCTTGGCCCTGGACAGACTGGCGGACACTGAAGCTTTCTTT. Amino acid sequence: CASSLALDRLADTEAFF.

This clone has just one count. This chain links TRBV5-1 with TRBJ2-7; D not resolved. Germline lookup yields CDR1 SGHRS and CDR2 YFSETQ. The CDR3 extends over 13 amino acids. The V and J ends lost 3 bases and 3 bases respectively, with 10 bases between them. The DNA for the CDR3 is TGCGCCAGCAGCTCGAGCCGCTTCTACGAGCAGTACTTC. Its protein is CASSSSRFYEQYF.

This rearrangement joins TRBV5-1 to TRBJ2-3, with unresolved D. The ends were cut back, 4 bases at V and 2 bases at J, with 14 bases in the middle. Germline V CDR1 and CDR2: SGHRS, YFSETQ. The CDR3 spans 15 residues. The CDR3, as DNA: TGCGCCAGCAGCCGCACCTCCTCTACCACAGATACGCAGTATTTT. It is translated as CASSRTSSTTDTQYF.

This clone was counted only a few times. Compared with germline, one end of the junction differs, possibly owing to a read error. J is TRBJ2-7 and V is TRBV28; 7 bases are a match to TRBD1. The germline V gene has CDR1 MDHEN and CDR2 SYDVKM. The CDR3 spans 11 residues. The CDR3 loop reads CASTSDRDSNF. As DNA, the CDR3 is TGTGCCAGCACCTCCGACCGGGACAGTAACTTC.

The chain joins TRBV4-1 to TRBJ1-4; D remains ambiguous. V dropped 0 bases and J dropped 0 bases, with 11 bases sitting between them. The CDR3 is 17 amino acids. The germline V gene has CDR1 MGHRA and CDR2 YSYEKL. The CDR3 bases are TGCGCCAGCAGCCAAGAAGTGCGCTCTGCAACTAATGAAAAACTGTTTTTT. Protein: CASSQEVRSATNEKLFF.

The J gene is TRBJ1-1, the V gene TRBV27; possibly TRBD1 for D (5 bases). V was clipped by 5 bases and J by 5 bases, with 9 bases between them. CDR3 size: 12 residues. Germline CDR1 is MNHEY and CDR2 is SMNVEV (reference sequence). In DNA form, the CDR3 reads TGTGCCAGCAGTCGCGACAGAACTGAAGCTTTCTTT. Translation gives CASSRDRTEAFF.

This clone was found a few times. The chain combines TRBV25-1 with TRBJ1-5; perhaps TRBD1 as D (6 bases). The CDR3 runs 14 residues. Germline lookup yields CDR1 MGHDK and CDR2 SYGVNS. Trimming removed 6 bases at V and 2 bases at J, with 11 bases between. CDR3 sequence: CASSRTVGNQPQHF. CDR3 sequence (DNA): TGTGCCAGCAGCCGGACAGTCGGCAATCAGCCCCAGCATTTT. Combining the CDR3 with reference TRBV25-1 and TRBJ1-5 gives the whole variable domain EADIYQTPRYLVIGTGKKITLECSQTMGHDKMYWYQQDPGMELHLIHYSYGVNSTEKGDLSSESTVSRIRTEHFPLTLESARPSHTSQYLCASSRTVGNQPQHFGDGTRLSIL.

The chain links TRBV11-1 to TRBJ1-4, with D perhaps TRBD1 (5 bases). The CDR3 loop spans 12 amino acids. Trimming shortened V by 2 bases and J by 10 bases, and 8 bases separated the two germline ends. Germline V gene data show CDR1 as SGHAT and CDR2 as FQDESV (reference sequence). This CDR3 is CASSLHQGKLFF. DNA for the CDR3: TGTGCCAGCAGCTTACATCAGGGAAAACTGTTTTTT.

The chain joins TRBV12-3 or TRBV12-4 to TRBJ1-1; TRBD1 aligns across 8 bases. The CDR3 sequence is 13 residues long. Losses at the gene ends were 1 base for V and 10 bases for J; bases not matched to a gene: 5. CDR3 coding DNA: TGTGCCAGCAGTTTAGTGACAGGGGCTGGAGCTTTCTTT. Residues: CASSLVTGAGAFF.

V and J are TRBV7-2 and TRBJ1-3; tentatively, D is TRBD1 (5 bases). V was cut by 5 bases and J by 2 bases, with 16 bases left in between. Germline-derived CDR1 and CDR2 are SGHTA and FQGNSA. The CDR3 runs to 16 residues. CDR3 region: CASSPVGPRAGNTIYF. The CDR3 DNA reads as TGTGCCAGCAGCCCCGTCGGGCCCAGGGCTGGAAACACCATATATTTT.

This chain links TRBV11-2 with TRBJ1-1; possibly TRBD1 for D (5 bases). Trimming cost V 4 bases and J 5 bases, with 11 bases left between them. CDR3 length equals 13 residues. Germline CDR1 reads SGHAT; CDR2 reads FQNNGV. CDR3 amino acids: CASSSQGRTEAFF. The CDR3 bases are TGTGCCAGCAGCTCCCAGGGCCGGACTGAAGCTTTCTTT. Based on the CDR3 plus reference TRBV11-2 and TRBJ1-1, the full variable domain is EAGVAQSPRYKIIEKRQSVAFWCNPISGHATLYWYQQILGQGPKLLIQFQNNGVVDDSQLPKDRFSAERLKGVDSTLKIQPAKLEDSAVYLCASSSQGRTEAFFGQGTRLTVV.

This chain joins TRBV5-8 and TRBJ1-5; no definite D call. The CDR3 extends over 16 amino acids. The V and J ends lost 0 bases and 7 bases respectively, with 17 bases between them. Germline loops: CDR1 SGHTS, CDR2 YDEGEE. The CDR3 DNA follows: TGTGCCAGCAGCTTGGCCAGTCACAGAACTTCCCAGCCCCAGCATTTT. Translated: CASSLASHRTSQPQHF. Based on the CDR3 plus reference TRBV5-8 and TRBJ1-5, the full variable domain is EAGVTQSPTHLIKTRGQQATLRCSPISGHTSVYWYQQALGLGLQFLLWYDEGEERNRGNFPPRFSGRQFPNYSSELNVNALELEDSALYLCASSLASHRTSQPQHFGDGTRLSIL.

This chain connects TRBV30 to TRBJ1-6, with D possibly TRBD1 on 5 matching bases. Germline loops: CDR1 GTSNPN, CDR2 SVGIG (reference sequence). Trimming removed 5 bases at V and 11 bases at J, with 13 bases between. This CDR3 spans 12 amino acids. The CDR3 reads CAWFQGSTPLHF. The CDR3 coding sequence is TGTGCCTGGTTTCAGGGTTCGACACCCCTCCACTTT.

The rearrangement joins TRBV7-8 to TRBJ1-3; a weak D match, TRBD1 (6 bases). Germline V gene sequence: CDR1 SGHVS, CDR2 FQNEAQ. The CDR3 has 16 residues. V shed 2 bases and J shed 2 bases, with 13 bases lying between them. The chain's CDR3 is CASSLLGGGPGNTIYF. CDR3 DNA sequence: TGTGCCAGCAGCTTATTAGGGGGGGGCCCTGGAAACACCATATATTTT.

This chain links TRBV6-5 with TRBJ1-5, with TRBD1 as a possible D gene (5 bases). CDR3 length equals 14 residues. Trimming removed 3 bases at V and 6 bases at J, with 12 bases between. The germline V gene has CDR1 MNHEY and CDR2 SVGAGI. CDR3: CASSYSGLSQPQHF. The DNA for the CDR3 is TGTGCCAGCAGTTATTCAGGGTTGAGTCAGCCCCAGCATTTT.

The V gene is TRBV6-1, the J gene TRBJ1-2; 11 nucleotides align to TRBD1. The CDR3 consists of 18 residues. The V gene's germline CDR1 is MNHNS and CDR2 SASEGT. V lost 1 base, J lost 5 bases, and 12 bases stayed unmatched. In DNA, the CDR3 is TGTGCCAGCAGTGAAGGGACAGGGGGCCCCGTCGCGGGGTATGGCTACACCTTC. This sequence encodes CASSEGTGGPVAGYGYTF.

The chain links TRBV27 to TRBJ1-4; TRBD1 matches at 9 bases. The V segment lost 1 base and the J segment 12 bases; nucleotides outside the gene matches: 9. The CDR3 sequence is 15 residues long. CDR1 MNHEY and CDR2 SMNVEV come from the germline V gene (reference sequence). The chain's CDR3 is CASSLWGTGSGELFF. The DNA of the CDR3 is TGTGCCAGCAGTTTATGGGGGACAGGGTCTGGGGAACTGTTTTTT. Using reference TRBV27 and TRBJ1-4 for the parts outside the CDR3, the full variable domain is EAQVTQNPRYLITVTGKKLTVTCSQNMNHEYMSWYRQDPGLGLRQIYYSMNVEVTDKGDVPEGYKVSRKEKRNFPLILESPSPNQTSLYFCASSLWGTGSGELFFGSGTQLSVL.

The chain is built from TRBV18 and TRBJ1-1, with D tentatively TRBD1 (6 bases). Between the trimmed V and J ends, which lost 3 bases and 3 bases, there was a span of 20 bases. Per the germline V gene, CDR1 is KGHSH and CDR2 is LQKENI. The CDR3 length is 17 residues. The CDR3 is CASSPLPKWGGDTEAFF. In DNA, the CDR3 is TGTGCCAGCTCACCGCTCCCCAAGTGGGGGGGCGACACTGAAGCTTTCTTT. The variable domain in full, completed from reference TRBV18 and TRBJ1-1, reads NAGVMQNPRHLVRRRGQEARLRCSPMKGHSHVYWYRQLPEEGLKFMVYLQKENIIDESGMPKERFSAEFPKEGPSILRIQQVVRGDSAAYFCASSPLPKWGGDTEAFFGQGTRLTVV.

The chain recombines TRBV12-3 or TRBV12-4 with TRBJ1-2, with 10 bases that match TRBD1. The CDR3 runs to 13 residues. With V trimmed by 5 bases and J by 7 bases, 4 bases remained unmatched. The CDR3 nucleotides are TGTGCCAGCAGTCCTCGGGACAGGGGTGGCTACACCTTC. This encodes CASSPRDRGGYTF.

The chain combines TRBV13 with TRBJ2-3; D perhaps matches TRBD2 (6 bases). V was cut by 0 bases and J by 5 bases, with 12 bases left in between. Germline V CDR1 and CDR2: PRHDT, FYEKMQ (reference sequence). The CDR3 has 15 amino acids. This CDR3 reads CASSLGGGLGDTQYF. The CDR3 DNA follows: TGTGCCAGCAGCTTAGGGGGGGGACTGGGAGATACGCAGTATTTT.

V and J are TRBV10-2 and TRBJ1-2; D remains ambiguous. The CDR3 has 14 residues. Germline V gene lookup returns CDR1 WSHSY and CDR2 SAAADI. V lost 3 bases and J lost 4, with 12 bases in between. The CDR3 loop reads CASSDTAGVYGYTF. CDR3 in DNA: TGCGCCAGCAGTGATACCGCAGGTGTCTATGGCTACACCTTC.

The V and J genes are TRBV5-5 and TRBJ2-7; TRBD1 matches 7 bases. Per the germline V gene, CDR1 is SGHKS and CDR2 is YYEKEE (reference sequence). The CDR3 totals 15 residues. Trimming removed 2 bases from V and 2 bases from J; junction bases left unmatched: 7. The CDR3 bases are TGTGCCAGCAGCTTCAACCGGGACAGTACCTACGAGCAGTACTTC. Its protein product is CASSFNRDSTYEQYF.

Only one count was recorded for this clone. This rearrangement joins TRBV7-9 to TRBJ1-3; 9 bases are a match to TRBD1. The CDR3 totals 16 residues. The V segment lost 5 bases and the J segment 2 bases; nucleotides outside the gene matches: 7. CDR1 is SEHNR and CDR2 is FQNEAQ in the germline V gene (reference sequence). CDR3 in DNA: TGTGCCAGCAGCCTGGGACAGGGTCGCGCTGGAAACACCATATATTTT. It encodes CASSLGQGRAGNTIYF.

The chain combines TRBV29-1 with TRBJ2-7; 11 positions agree with TRBD2. CDR1 and CDR2 from the germline V gene are SQVTM and ANQGSEA. CDR3 size: 14 residues. The junction had 5 bases not matched to a gene; V was cut back by 5 bases and J by 2 bases. This CDR3 reads CSVTTSGGTYEQYF. DNA of the CDR3: TGCAGCGTTACCACTAGCGGGGGAACCTACGAGCAGTACTTC.

The chain employs TRBV5-1 and TRBJ2-1; 9 bases are shared with TRBD1. Per the germline V gene, CDR1 is SGHRS and CDR2 is YFSETQ. V lost 4 bases, J lost 2 bases, and 7 bases stayed unmatched. This CDR3 has 16 amino acids. The CDR3 loop reads CASSPGTGNTYNEQFF. The CDR3 bases are TGCGCCAGCAGCCCCGGGACAGGGAATACCTACAATGAGCAGTTCTTC. The full variable domain, rest sourced from reference TRBV5-1 and TRBJ2-1, is KAGVTQTPRYLIKTRGQQVTLSCSPISGHRSVSWYQQTPGQGLQFLFEYFSETQRNKGNFPGRFSGRQFSNSRSEMNVSTLELGDSALYLCASSPGTGNTYNEQFFGPGTRLTVL.

This chain uses TRBV28 with TRBJ2-4, with 10 bases lining up with TRBD1. V trimming: 5 bases; J trimming: 3 bases; junction bases outside the gene matches: 19. The germline CDR1 and CDR2 sequences are MDHEN and SYDVKM. This CDR3 contains 20 residues. The CDR3 region is CASSPEIRDRGLRGKNIQYF. CDR3 DNA: TGTGCCAGCAGTCCTGAAATCCGGGACAGGGGACTCAGGGGCAAAAACATTCAGTACTTC.

This clone was picked up one time. CDR3 sequence reads: CASSFYRGHEQYF. For the CDR3, the DNA is TGTGCCAGCAGCTTCTACAGGGGCCACGAGCAGTACTTC. This chain connects TRBV11-2 to TRBJ2-7, with TRBD1 matching over 7 bases. The V segment lost 3 bases and the J segment 5 bases; nucleotides outside the gene matches: 4. Germline lookup yields CDR1 SGHAT and CDR2 FQNNGV. The CDR3 runs 13 residues. Filled out from reference TRBV11-2 and TRBJ2-7, the complete variable domain reads EAGVAQSPRYKIIEKRQSVAFWCNPISGHATLYWYQQILGQGPKLLIQFQNNGVVDDSQLPKDRFSAERLKGVDSTLKIQPAKLEDSAVYLCASSFYRGHEQYFGPGTRLTVT.

Here the CDR3 DNA reads TGCGCCAGCCGACTAGCGGGGATCTACGAGCAGTACTTC. Protein sequence: CASRLAGIYEQYF. This sequence joins TRBV5-1 and TRBJ2-7, with TRBD2 matching 11 bases. With V trimmed by 7 bases and J by 3 bases, 3 bases remained unmatched. The CDR3 totals 13 residues. Germline assignment: CDR1 SGHRS and CDR2 YFSETQ.

The CDR3, as DNA: TGTGCCTGGAGTGTATCTTACTCGTCTGGGGCCAACGTCCTGACTTTC. Translating gives CAWSVSYSSGANVLTF. The gene calls are TRBV30 and TRBJ2-6; D remains ambiguous. V was cut by 0 bases and J by 1 base, with 10 bases left in between. This CDR3 spans 16 amino acids. Per germline, CDR1 GTSNPN and CDR2 SVGIG (reference sequence).

The chain has TRBV4-2 and TRBJ2-3, with D possibly being TRBD2 (5 bases). Looked up from germline, CDR1 is LGHNA and CDR2 is YNFKEQ. Between the trimmed V and J ends, which lost 10 bases and 2 bases, there was a span of 22 bases. CDR3 length: 16 residues. CDR3 loop: CATRGGGLPPTDTQYF. The CDR3 coding sequence is TGTGCCACCCGTGGAGGCGGGCTCCCCCCCACAGATACGCAGTATTTT.

The CDR3 loop reads CASSLVRGSPLHF. In DNA, the CDR3 is TGTGCCAGCAGTTTAGTGCGGGGATCACCCCTCCACTTT. This chain links TRBV28 with TRBJ1-6; the D is unclear. The CDR3 is made up of 13 amino acids. Germline V gives CDR1 MDHEN, CDR2 SYDVKM. Trimming pared 2 bases from V and 10 bases from J, leaving 9 bases between.